The 5 T cell receptor beta chains below were found in one sample sequenced in a study of OX40 agonist ivuxolimab in advanced cancers. The method was immunoSEQ multiplex PCR; TCRdb's version includes in-frame clones alone and lacks a portion of them. The sample has around 68,000 clones, around 90% seen once. Sequenced material: CD4+ or CD8+ T cells sorted from blood, taken in a trial of the OX40 agonist ivuxolimab. Receptors were obtained from an adult with an advanced solid tumor such as melanoma, head and neck, liver or kidney cancer.

The chain links TRBV10-3 to TRBJ1-1; 9 nucleotides line up with TRBD1. V trimming: 6 bases; J trimming: 5 bases; junction bases outside the gene matches: 7. This CDR3 is built from 14 residues. CDR1 is ENHRY and CDR2 is SYGVKD in the germline V gene. The CDR3 spells CAIRWDRARTEAFF. The CDR3, as DNA: TGTGCCATCAGATGGGACAGGGCGAGAACTGAAGCTTTCTTT.

This chain uses TRBV2 with TRBJ2-3; a weak D match, TRBD2 (5 bases). Germline CDR1 and CDR2: SNHLY and FYNNEI. The CDR3 runs 15 residues. The V and J ends lost 6 bases and 5 bases respectively, with 18 bases between them. The DNA of the CDR3 is TGTGCCAGCAGCGTAGGAAGGACTGTTAGAGATACGCAGTATTTT. This gives the protein CASSVGRTVRDTQYF.

This chain joins TRBV27 and TRBJ2-5, with D possibly being TRBD2 (5 bases). The CDR3 sequence is 14 residues long. From germline, CDR1 is MNHEY and CDR2 SMNVEV (reference sequence). Deletions cut 0 bases from V and 1 base from J, with 6 bases between. The CDR3 bases are TGTGCCAGCAGTTTATCGCGGGTCCAAGAGACCCAGTACTTC. It codes for CASSLSRVQETQYF.

This chain connects TRBV6-5 to TRBJ2-1; a weak D match, TRBD2 (5 bases). This CDR3 spans 12 amino acids. Germline values: CDR1 MNHEY, CDR2 SVGAGI. Between the trimmed V and J ends, which lost 6 bases and 3 bases, there was a span of 6 bases. CDR3 loop: CASSRDYNEQFF. The CDR3, as DNA: TGTGCCAGCAGCCGGGACTACAATGAGCAGTTCTTC.

The chain carries TRBV19 and TRBJ2-1; 7 bases map to TRBD1. The CDR3 extends over 13 amino acids. V dropped 6 bases and J dropped 5; count of bases not matched to a gene: 4. In germline, CDR1 is LNHDA, CDR2 SQIVND (reference sequence). The CDR3, as DNA: TGTGCCAGTAGCATGGGACAGAACAATGAGCAGTTCTTC. Protein sequence: CASSMGQNNEQFF.